These T cell receptor beta chains were read from a single sample in a study of blood T cell repertoires in COVID-19. Here immunoSEQ multiplex PCR was the method, and the copy in TCRdb shows in-frame clones only, minus some. Of around 62,000 clones listed, almost 85% are singletons. What was sequenced was peripheral blood. The receptor set was obtained from a man aged 50-60 years with acute or convalescent COVID-19. Both conserved end residues are part of each CDR3. D genes are given only for firm matches. Clone size is stated in some rows and not others, as once, few, many or a class when expanded.

j_gene: TRBJ2-3; v_gene: TRBV18; d_gene: TRBD1; abundance: few; CDR3aa: CASSPTGGGRTDTQYF; CDR3nt: TGTGCCAGCTCACCAACAGGGGGCGGTCGGACAGATACGCAGTATTTT
j_gene: TRBJ2-7; v_gene: TRBV19; d_gene: TRBD1; abundance: .; CDR3aa: CASSITGGSYEQYF; CDR3nt: TGTGCCAGTAGTATAACAGGGGGCTCATACGAGCAGTACTTC
j_gene: TRBJ1-5; v_gene: TRBV15; d_gene: .; abundance: .; CDR3aa: CATSRDSDQPQHF; CDR3nt: TGTGCCACCAGCAGAGACTCGGATCAGCCCCAGCATTTT
j_gene: TRBJ2-2; v_gene: TRBV5-1; d_gene: TRBD1; abundance: few; CDR3aa: CASTKGASGTGELFF; CDR3nt: TGCGCCAGCACTAAGGGGGCGTCGGGCACCGGGGAGCTGTTTTTT
j_gene: TRBJ2-1; v_gene: TRBV15; d_gene: .; abundance: .; CDR3aa: CATSRSRVPARYNEQFF; CDR3nt: TGTGCCACCAGCAGGTCCCGGGTTCCCGCTCGCTACAATGAGCAGTTCTTC
j_gene: TRBJ2-7; v_gene: TRBV29-1; d_gene: .; abundance: .; CDR3aa: CSVRQENGEQYF; CDR3nt: TGCAGCGTTCGACAGGAAAACGGCGAGCAGTACTTC
j_gene: TRBJ1-1; v_gene: TRBV29-1; d_gene: TRBD1; abundance: .; CDR3aa: CSVLRDRTNTEAFF; CDR3nt: TGCAGCGTTTTACGGGACAGGACGAACACTGAAGCTTTCTTT
j_gene: TRBJ1-4; v_gene: TRBV5-1; d_gene: .; abundance: .; CDR3aa: CASGEWGGAEKLFF; CDR3nt: TGCGCCAGCGGTGAATGGGGCGGGGCTGAAAAACTGTTTTTT
j_gene: TRBJ2-5; v_gene: TRBV5-4; d_gene: TRBD2; abundance: .; CDR3aa: CASSLGAGGPLSTGETQYF; CDR3nt: TGTGCCAGCAGCTTGGGAGCGGGGGGGCCTCTTTCCACGGGAGAGACCCAGTACTTC
j_gene: TRBJ2-3; v_gene: TRBV7-9; d_gene: TRBD1; abundance: .; CDR3aa: CASGTGGETDTQYF; CDR3nt: TGTGCCAGCGGCACAGGGGGCGAGACAGATACGCAGTATTTT
j_gene: TRBJ2-5; v_gene: TRBV5-1; d_gene: .; abundance: .; CDR3aa: CASSKEYRDTSGETQYF; CDR3nt: TGCGCCAGCAGCAAGGAATACCGGGACACCAGCGGAGAGACCCAGTACTTC
j_gene: TRBJ2-1; v_gene: TRBV14; d_gene: .; abundance: .; CDR3aa: CASSSQGGISNEQFF; CDR3nt: TGTGCCAGCAGCTCCCAGGGGGGCATCTCGAATGAGCAGTTCTTC
j_gene: TRBJ1-2; v_gene: TRBV6-1; d_gene: TRBD1; abundance: .; CDR3aa: CASSEEDRGDGYTF; CDR3nt: TGTGCCAGCAGTGAAGAGGACAGGGGAGATGGCTACACCTTC
j_gene: TRBJ1-2; v_gene: TRBV5-6; d_gene: TRBD1; abundance: .; CDR3aa: CASSLVGTGGDTF; CDR3nt: TGTGCCAGCAGCTTGGTTGGGACAGGGGGCGACACCTTC
j_gene: TRBJ1-6; v_gene: TRBV18; d_gene: TRBD1; abundance: .; CDR3aa: CASSPTGDNSPLHF; CDR3nt: TGTGCCAGCTCACCGACAGGGGATAATTCACCCCTCCACTTT
j_gene: TRBJ1-2; v_gene: TRBV3-1/TRBV3-2; d_gene: .; abundance: .; CDR3aa: CASSLQESNYGYTF; CDR3nt: TGTGCCAGCAGCCTACAGGAGTCTAACTATGGCTACACCTTC
j_gene: TRBJ1-3; v_gene: TRBV27; d_gene: .; abundance: .; CDR3aa: CASSLSGVAGNTIYF; CDR3nt: TGTGCCAGCAGTTTATCTGGGGTAGCGGGAAACACCATATATTTT
j_gene: TRBJ1-2; v_gene: TRBV12-3/TRBV12-4; d_gene: .; abundance: .; CDR3aa: CASSRNLYGYTF; CDR3nt: TGTGCCAGCAGCCGTAATCTCTATGGCTACACCTTC
j_gene: TRBJ2-7; v_gene: TRBV6-6; d_gene: TRBD1; abundance: .; CDR3aa: CASSHGQAYEQYF; CDR3nt: TGTGCCAGCAGTCACGGACAGGCTTACGAGCAGTACTTC
j_gene: TRBJ1-2; v_gene: TRBV6-5; d_gene: .; abundance: .; CDR3aa: CASSQDRLNYGYTF; CDR3nt: TGTGCCAGCAGCCAGGACAGATTAAACTATGGCTACACCTTC
j_gene: TRBJ1-4; v_gene: TRBV2; d_gene: .; abundance: once; CDR3aa: CASSGGLGGANEKLFF; CDR3nt: TGTGCCAGCAGTGGAGGGTTGGGTGGAGCTAATGAAAAACTGTTTTTT
j_gene: TRBJ2-2; v_gene: TRBV23-1; d_gene: .; abundance: .; CDR3aa: CASSQGGQTDTGELFF; CDR3nt: TGCGCCAGCAGTCAAGGAGGGCAGACAGACACCGGGGAGCTGTTTTTT
j_gene: TRBJ1-5; v_gene: TRBV28; d_gene: TRBD1; abundance: .; CDR3aa: CASSWDRENQPQHF; CDR3nt: TGTGCCAGCAGCTGGGACAGGGAAAATCAGCCCCAGCATTTT
j_gene: TRBJ2-5; v_gene: TRBV5-4; d_gene: .; abundance: .; CDR3aa: CASTSGAVQETQYF; CDR3nt: TGTGCCAGCACCTCCGGTGCGGTGCAAGAGACCCAGTACTTC
j_gene: TRBJ2-5; v_gene: TRBV27; d_gene: .; abundance: .; CDR3aa: CASSLFQEETQYF; CDR3nt: TGTGCCAGCAGTTTATTCCAGGAAGAGACCCAGTACTTC
j_gene: TRBJ1-2; v_gene: TRBV5-1; d_gene: .; abundance: .; CDR3aa: CASSLTGEDGYTF; CDR3nt: TGCGCCAGCAGCCTCACGGGGGAGGATGGCTACACCTTC
j_gene: TRBJ1-1; v_gene: TRBV12-3/TRBV12-4; d_gene: .; abundance: .; CDR3aa: CASSPRQATEAFF; CDR3nt: TGTGCCAGCAGTCCCAGACAGGCCACTGAAGCTTTCTTT
j_gene: TRBJ1-5; v_gene: TRBV3-1/TRBV3-2; d_gene: .; abundance: .; CDR3aa: CASGGNSNQPQHF; CDR3nt: TGTGCCAGCGGGGGGAATAGCAATCAGCCCCAGCATTTT
j_gene: TRBJ1-2; v_gene: TRBV10-3; d_gene: TRBD1; abundance: .; CDR3aa: CAIRLQGGDGYTF; CDR3nt: TGTGCCATCAGGCTACAGGGGGGGGATGGCTACACCTTC
j_gene: TRBJ2-3; v_gene: TRBV6-5; d_gene: .; abundance: .; CDR3aa: CASSYSGATDTQYF; CDR3nt: TGTGCCAGCAGTTACTCGGGGGCCACAGATACGCAGTATTTT
j_gene: TRBJ2-7; v_gene: TRBV10-3; d_gene: .; abundance: .; CDR3aa: CAISEAGQTYEQYF; CDR3nt: TGTGCCATCAGTGAGGCGGGACAGACCTACGAGCAGTACTTC
j_gene: TRBJ2-1; v_gene: TRBV2; d_gene: TRBD2; abundance: .; CDR3aa: CASRGTSGHNEQFF; CDR3nt: TGTGCCAGCAGAGGGACTAGCGGACACAATGAGCAGTTCTTC
j_gene: TRBJ2-1; v_gene: TRBV27; d_gene: TRBD2; abundance: .; CDR3aa: CASSRGVYSNEQFF; CDR3nt: TGTGCCAGCAGTCGGGGGGTCTACAGCAATGAGCAGTTCTTC
j_gene: TRBJ1-1; v_gene: TRBV27; d_gene: .; abundance: .; CDR3aa: CATQSISGVCFF; CDR3nt: TGTGCCACTCAGTCCATATCAGGTGTCTGCTTCTTT
j_gene: TRBJ1-1; v_gene: TRBV27; d_gene: TRBD1; abundance: once; CDR3aa: CASSWDRNTEAFF; CDR3nt: TGTGCCAGCAGCTGGGACAGGAACACTGAAGCTTTCTTT
j_gene: TRBJ2-7; v_gene: TRBV4-2; d_gene: TRBD1; abundance: .; CDR3aa: CASSQADRGPWEQYF; CDR3nt: TGTGCCAGCAGCCAAGCGGACAGGGGGCCGTGGGAGCAGTACTTC
j_gene: TRBJ2-3; v_gene: TRBV9; d_gene: .; abundance: once; CDR3aa: CASSDRASTDTQYF; CDR3nt: TGTGCCAGCAGCGACAGGGCTAGCACAGATACGCAGTATTTT
j_gene: TRBJ1-1; v_gene: TRBV3-1/TRBV3-2; d_gene: .; abundance: .; CDR3aa: CASSRDETEAFF; CDR3nt: TGTGCCAGCAGCCGCGATGAGACTGAAGCTTTCTTT
j_gene: TRBJ2-1; v_gene: TRBV11-3; d_gene: TRBD2; abundance: .; CDR3aa: CASSLGVAGAYNEQFF; CDR3nt: TGTGCCAGCAGCTTGGGGGTAGCGGGGGCCTACAATGAGCAGTTCTTC
j_gene: TRBJ2-1; v_gene: TRBV4-1; d_gene: TRBD2; abundance: once; CDR3aa: CASSQEGKRGGYNEQFF; CDR3nt: TGCGCCAGCAGCCAAGAGGGAAAGCGGGGGGGCTACAATGAGCAGTTCTTC
j_gene: TRBJ2-7; v_gene: TRBV19; d_gene: .; abundance: .; CDR3aa: CASSGWAFNEQYF; CDR3nt: TGTGCCAGTAGTGGATGGGCCTTCAACGAGCAGTACTTC
j_gene: TRBJ2-7; v_gene: TRBV4-1; d_gene: .; abundance: .; CDR3aa: CASSQEGYRSYEQYF; CDR3nt: TGCGCCAGCAGCCAGGAGGGGTACCGCTCCTACGAGCAGTACTTC
j_gene: TRBJ1-2; v_gene: TRBV5-3; d_gene: TRBD1; abundance: .; CDR3aa: CARSLADRSSLNYGYTF; CDR3nt: TGTGCCAGAAGCTTGGCGGACAGGTCCTCTTTAAACTATGGCTACACCTTC
j_gene: TRBJ2-1; v_gene: TRBV5-1; d_gene: .; abundance: .; CDR3aa: CASSSSPLGGGSYNEQFF; CDR3nt: TGCGCCAGCAGCTCCTCTCCTCTGGGGGGGGGCTCGTACAATGAGCAGTTCTTC
j_gene: TRBJ2-4; v_gene: TRBV18; d_gene: .; abundance: .; CDR3aa: CASSPPLESENIQYF; CDR3nt: TGTGCCAGCTCACCACCGTTGGAGAGCGAGAACATTCAGTACTTC
j_gene: TRBJ1-2; v_gene: TRBV2; d_gene: .; abundance: few; CDR3aa: CAGAITRDTSETF; CDR3nt: TGTGCCGGTGCTATCACCCGGGACACCTCGGAGACCTTC
j_gene: TRBJ2-7; v_gene: TRBV5-1; d_gene: TRBD1; abundance: .; CDR3aa: CASSWTGVYEQYF; CDR3nt: TGCGCCAGCAGCTGGACAGGGGTGTACGAGCAGTACTTC
j_gene: TRBJ2-3; v_gene: TRBV7-3; d_gene: TRBD2; abundance: .; CDR3aa: CASSLGLAPDTQYF; CDR3nt: TGTGCCAGCAGCTTGGGACTAGCGCCAGATACGCAGTATTTT
j_gene: TRBJ2-1; v_gene: TRBV9; d_gene: TRBD1; abundance: .; CDR3aa: CASSPTGIPYNEQFF; CDR3nt: TGTGCCAGCAGCCCGACAGGGATTCCCTACAATGAGCAGTTCTTC
j_gene: TRBJ2-7; v_gene: TRBV6-2/TRBV6-3; d_gene: TRBD2; abundance: .; CDR3aa: CASSWPRTSDGYEQYF; CDR3nt: TGTGCCAGCAGTTGGCCTCGGACTAGCGATGGTTACGAGCAGTACTTC
j_gene: TRBJ1-6; v_gene: TRBV6-5; d_gene: TRBD1; abundance: .; CDR3aa: CASRGQNSPLHF; CDR3nt: TGTGCCAGCAGGGGACAGAATTCACCCCTCCACTTT
j_gene: TRBJ2-1; v_gene: TRBV24-1; d_gene: .; abundance: .; CDR3aa: CATSDLNWPDKPNEQFF; CDR3nt: TGTGCCACCAGTGATTTAAATTGGCCTGACAAACCAAATGAGCAGTTCTTC
j_gene: TRBJ1-1; v_gene: TRBV5-6; d_gene: .; abundance: .; CDR3aa: CASSADTGLNTEAFF; CDR3nt: TGTGCCAGCAGCGCTGATACAGGGTTGAACACTGAAGCTTTCTTT
j_gene: TRBJ2-3; v_gene: TRBV7-3; d_gene: TRBD2; abundance: .; CDR3aa: CASSLSGLAPDTQYF; CDR3nt: TGTGCCAGCAGCTTATCCGGACTAGCCCCAGATACGCAGTATTTT